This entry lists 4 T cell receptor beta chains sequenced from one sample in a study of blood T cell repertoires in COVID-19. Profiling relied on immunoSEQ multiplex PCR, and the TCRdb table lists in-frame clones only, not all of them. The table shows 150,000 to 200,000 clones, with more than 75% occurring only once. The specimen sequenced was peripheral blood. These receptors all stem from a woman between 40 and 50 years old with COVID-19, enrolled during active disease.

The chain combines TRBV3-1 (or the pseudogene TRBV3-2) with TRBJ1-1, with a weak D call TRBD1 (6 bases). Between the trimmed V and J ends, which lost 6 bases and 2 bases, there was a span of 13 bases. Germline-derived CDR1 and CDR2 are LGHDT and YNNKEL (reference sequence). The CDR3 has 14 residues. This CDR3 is CASRDTGINTEAFF. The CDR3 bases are TGTGCCAGCAGAGATACAGGGATCAACACTGAAGCTTTCTTT.

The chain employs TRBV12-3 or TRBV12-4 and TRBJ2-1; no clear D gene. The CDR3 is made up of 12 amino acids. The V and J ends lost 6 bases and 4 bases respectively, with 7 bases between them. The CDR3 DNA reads TGTGCCAGCAGCGGGTCGTACAATGAGCAGTTCTTC. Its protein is CASSGSYNEQFF.

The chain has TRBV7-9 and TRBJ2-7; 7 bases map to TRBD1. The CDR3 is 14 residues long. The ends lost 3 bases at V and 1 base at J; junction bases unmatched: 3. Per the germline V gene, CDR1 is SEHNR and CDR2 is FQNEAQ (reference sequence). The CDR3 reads CASSLWTGSYEQYF. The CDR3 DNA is TGTGCCAGCAGCTTGTGGACAGGATCCTACGAGCAGTACTTC.

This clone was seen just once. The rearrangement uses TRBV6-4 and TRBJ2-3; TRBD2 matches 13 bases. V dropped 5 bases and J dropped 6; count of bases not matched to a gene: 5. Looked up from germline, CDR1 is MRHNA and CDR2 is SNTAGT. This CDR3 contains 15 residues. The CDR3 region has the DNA TGTGCCAGCAGTACTCGGACTAGCGGGAGCGATACGCAGTATTTT. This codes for CASSTRTSGSDTQYF.